In its sample, the clone carrying this T cell receptor beta chain is medium-sized (0.01 to 0.1%). The record originates from a study of T-cell memory formation after mild COVID-19. With V trimmed by 1 base and J by 5 bases, 4 bases remained unmatched. From germline, CDR1 is LGHNA and CDR2 YNFKEQ. The CDR3 contains 17 residues. TCRdb re-analysed the 5' RACE reads in MiXCR, keeping a single row per CDR3 protein. The table shows nearly 250,000 distinct CDR3 sequences, with approximately 15% occurring only once. The TCR was taken from an adult woman who had mild COVID-19 (a few samples of this study predate the infection). Cell type and time point are not known. Specimen: PBMCs or a T cell subset sorted from them (not recorded which). This chain connects TRBV4-2 to TRBJ2-2; 13 bases are shared with TRBD2. CDR3 coding DNA: TGTGCCAGCAGCCAAGGAGGGACTAGCGGGAAAACCGGGGAGCTGTTTTTT. It translates to CASSQGGTSGKTGELFF.